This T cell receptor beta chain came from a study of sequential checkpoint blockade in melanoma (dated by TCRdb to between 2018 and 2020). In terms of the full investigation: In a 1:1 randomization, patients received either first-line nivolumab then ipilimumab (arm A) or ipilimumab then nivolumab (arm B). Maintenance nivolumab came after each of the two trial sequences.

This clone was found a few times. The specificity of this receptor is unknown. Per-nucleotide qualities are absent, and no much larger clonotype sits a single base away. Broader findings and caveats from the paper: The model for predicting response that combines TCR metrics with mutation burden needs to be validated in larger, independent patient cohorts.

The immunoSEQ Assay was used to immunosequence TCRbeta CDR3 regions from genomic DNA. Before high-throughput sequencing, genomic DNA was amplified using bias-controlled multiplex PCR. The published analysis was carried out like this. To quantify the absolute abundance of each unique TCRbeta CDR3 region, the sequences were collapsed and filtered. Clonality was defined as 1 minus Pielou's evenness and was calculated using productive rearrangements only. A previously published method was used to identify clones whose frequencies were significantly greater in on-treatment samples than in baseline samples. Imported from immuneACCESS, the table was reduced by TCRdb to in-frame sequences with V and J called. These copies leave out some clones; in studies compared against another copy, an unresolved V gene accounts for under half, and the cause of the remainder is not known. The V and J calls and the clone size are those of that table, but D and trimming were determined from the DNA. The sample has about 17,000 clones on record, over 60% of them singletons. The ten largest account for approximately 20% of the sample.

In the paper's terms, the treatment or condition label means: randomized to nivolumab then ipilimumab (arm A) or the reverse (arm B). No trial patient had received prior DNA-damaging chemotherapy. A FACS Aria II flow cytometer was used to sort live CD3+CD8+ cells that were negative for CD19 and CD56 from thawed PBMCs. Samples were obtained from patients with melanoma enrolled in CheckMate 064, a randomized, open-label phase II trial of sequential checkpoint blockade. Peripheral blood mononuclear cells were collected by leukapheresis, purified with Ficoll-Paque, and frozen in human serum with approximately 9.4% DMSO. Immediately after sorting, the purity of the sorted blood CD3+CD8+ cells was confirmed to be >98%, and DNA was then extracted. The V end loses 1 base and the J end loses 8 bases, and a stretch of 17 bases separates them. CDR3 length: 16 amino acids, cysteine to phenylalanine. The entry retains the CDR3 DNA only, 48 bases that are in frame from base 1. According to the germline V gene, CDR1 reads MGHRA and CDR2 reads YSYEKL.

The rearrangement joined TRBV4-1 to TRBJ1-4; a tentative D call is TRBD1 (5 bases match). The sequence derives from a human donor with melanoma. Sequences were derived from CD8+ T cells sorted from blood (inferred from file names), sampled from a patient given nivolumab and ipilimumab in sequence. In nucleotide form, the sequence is TGCGCCAGCAGCCAAGTGGGGCAGTACGGCGAAGAAAAACTGTTTTTT. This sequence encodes CASSQVGQYGEEKLFF.